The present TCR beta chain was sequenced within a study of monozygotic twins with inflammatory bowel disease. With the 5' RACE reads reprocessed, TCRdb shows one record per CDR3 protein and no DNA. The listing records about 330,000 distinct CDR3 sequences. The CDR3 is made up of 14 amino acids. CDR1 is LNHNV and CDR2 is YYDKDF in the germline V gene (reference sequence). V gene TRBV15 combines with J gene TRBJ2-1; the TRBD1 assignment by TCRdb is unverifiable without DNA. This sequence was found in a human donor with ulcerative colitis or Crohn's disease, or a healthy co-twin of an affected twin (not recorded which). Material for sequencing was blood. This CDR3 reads CATSREGGGQEQFF.